This TCR beta chain was identified in a study of OX40 agonist ivuxolimab in advanced cancers. Study-level background: It was ivuxolimab, an agonistic anti-OX40 (CD134) antibody, that patients were treated with.

Libraries were prepared by immunoSEQ multiplex PCR; TCRdb keeps only in-frame clonotypes and omits some of them. The sample consists of 45,000 to 50,000 clones, more than 75% of them appearing once. This clone was seen more than once but under ten times. This CDR3 comprises 16 residues. From germline, CDR1 is SGHRS and CDR2 YFSETQ. Trimming removed 4 bases from V and 5 bases from J, with 19 bases in between. The source of this sequence is an adult with an advanced solid tumor such as melanoma, head and neck, liver or kidney cancer. This chain joins TRBV5-1 and TRBJ2-1, with TRBD2 as a possible D gene (5 bases). This material consisted of CD4+ or CD8+ T cells sorted from blood, taken in a trial of the OX40 agonist ivuxolimab. The CDR3 nucleotides read TGCGCCAGCAGCCCCACTAGTGTTTTAACTAACAATGAGCAGTTCTTC. Translation: CASSPTSVLTNNEQFF.